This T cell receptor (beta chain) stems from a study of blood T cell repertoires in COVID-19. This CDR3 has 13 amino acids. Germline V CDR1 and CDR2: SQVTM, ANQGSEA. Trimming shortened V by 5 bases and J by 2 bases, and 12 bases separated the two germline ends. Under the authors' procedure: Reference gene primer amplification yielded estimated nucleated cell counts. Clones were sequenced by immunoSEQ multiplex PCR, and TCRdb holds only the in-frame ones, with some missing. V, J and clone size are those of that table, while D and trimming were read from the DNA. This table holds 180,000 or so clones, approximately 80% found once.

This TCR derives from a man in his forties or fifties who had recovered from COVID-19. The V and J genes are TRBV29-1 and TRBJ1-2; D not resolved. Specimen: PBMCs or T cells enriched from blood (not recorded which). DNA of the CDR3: TGCAGCGTTTACGTCGAGAAGAACTATGGCTACACCTTC. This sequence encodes CSVYVEKNYGYTF.